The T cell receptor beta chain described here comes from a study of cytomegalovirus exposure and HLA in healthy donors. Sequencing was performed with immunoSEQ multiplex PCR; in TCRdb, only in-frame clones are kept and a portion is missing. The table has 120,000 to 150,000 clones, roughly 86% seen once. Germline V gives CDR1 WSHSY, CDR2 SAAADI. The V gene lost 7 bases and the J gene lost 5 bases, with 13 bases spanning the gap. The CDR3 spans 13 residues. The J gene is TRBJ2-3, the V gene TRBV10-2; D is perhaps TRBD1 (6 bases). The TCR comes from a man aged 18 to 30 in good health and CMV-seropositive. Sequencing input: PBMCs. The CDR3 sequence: CASKKQGQDTQYF. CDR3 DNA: TGCGCCAGCAAAAAACAGGGACAAGATACGCAGTATTTT.